Below, one TCR beta chain is given with its context. Some clones are missing from TCRdb's copy, which holds only in-frame ones; the method was immunoSEQ multiplex PCR. Of 150,000 to 200,000 clones in the sample, just over 90% are singletons; the top ten hold roughly 0.98%. With V trimmed by 5 bases and J by 2 bases, 8 bases remained unmatched. The CDR3 has 16 residues. Germline values: CDR1 LNHDA, CDR2 SQIVND (reference sequence). This entry comes from a study of T cell responses to AZD1222 COVID-19 vaccine. The rearrangement links TRBV19 to TRBJ2-3; 9 bases align to TRBD1. Material: peripheral blood, obtained 28 days after the second AZD1222 dose. This TCR was sampled from an adult who received the AZD1222 COVID-19 vaccine. CDR3: CASSAPGQGNTDTQYF. DNA of the CDR3: TGTGCCAGTAGTGCCCCGGGACAGGGAAACACAGATACGCAGTATTTT.